This T cell receptor beta chain is from a study of blood T cell repertoires in COVID-19. Study-level background: Nucleic acid was either cDNA or gDNA, and it came from T cells, B-cell-depleted T cells, or PBMCs.

Deletions cut 3 bases from V and 1 base from J, with 10 bases between. The CDR3 consists of 15 residues. Germline loops: CDR1 KGHDR, CDR2 SFDVKD. Method: immunoSEQ multiplex PCR; TCRdb's copy keeps in-frame clones and lacks some. The sample holds some 200,000 clones; around 82% are singletons and the top ten take more than 10%. The chain employs TRBV24-1 and TRBJ2-3; D unclear. Sequencing was carried out using peripheral blood. This sequence was found in a woman aged 40 to 50 with acute or convalescent COVID-19. The CDR3: CATSDPTERTDTQYF. Written as DNA, the CDR3 is TGTGCCACCAGTGATCCAACAGAGCGCACAGATACGCAGTATTTT.